The entry below describes one TCR beta chain. This sample stems from a study of blood T cell repertoires in COVID-19. In the study overall: Italy, Spain and the United States were the sources of the convalescent and acute COVID-19 samples.

Methods used by the authors: Using reference gene primer amplification, nucleated cell counts were estimated. Profiling relied on immunoSEQ multiplex PCR, and the TCRdb table lists in-frame clones only, not all of them. V and J calls and clone size follow that table, whereas D and trimming were derived from the DNA. The sample consists of over 300,000 clones, nearly 90% of them appearing once. The receptor comes from a woman in her 30s who had recovered from COVID-19. Sequencing was performed on PBMCs or T cells enriched from blood (not recorded which).

CDR3 residues: CASTHKGGSEQYF. CDR3 nucleotides: TGTGCCAGCACACACAAAGGGGGCTCCGAGCAGTACTTC. The rearrangement uses TRBV6-5 and TRBJ2-7, with 7 nucleotides matching TRBD1. This CDR3 has 13 residues. V was clipped by 7 bases and J by 6 bases; unmatched bases: 9. Germline lookup yields CDR1 MNHEY and CDR2 SVGAGI.